This is a list of T cell receptor beta chains from one sample in a study of naive and memory T cell subsets. TCRdb fed the UMI-ligation and nested PCR reads into MiXCR, producing one record per CDR3 protein. The sample lists 81,000 or so distinct CDR3 sequences; over 7% were seen once. Sequencing input: central memory CD4+ T cells from blood. The receptors come from a human donor in good health. CDR3s include the opening cysteine and the closing phenylalanine or tryptophan. The D gene is left open where the match is weak. Size is stated for part of the rows, as once, few or many counts, or as a class when the clone is expanded.

abundance,d_gene,j_gene,v_gene,CDR3nt,CDR3aa
medium-sized,NA,TRBJ1-1,TRBV20-1,TGCAGTGCTAGTCGGCAGGGTAACACTGAAGCTTTCTTT,CSASRQGNTEAFF
few,TRBD2,TRBJ2-3,TRBV6-5,TGTGCCAGCAGGCGTACCGGGACTAGCAGCACAGATACGCAGTATTTT,CASRRTGTSSTDTQYF
many,NA,TRBJ1-1,TRBV20-1,TGCAGTGCTAGCGTCTCCTGGGCGAACACTGAAGCTTTCTTT,CSASVSWANTEAFF
many,NA,TRBJ1-1,TRBV5-1,TGCGCCAGCAGCTCGATCACGAAGGGGACTGAAGCTTTCTTT,CASSSITKGTEAFF
many,NA,TRBJ2-2,TRBV7-2,TGTGCCAGCAGCTTAGAAATTACCGGGGAGCTGTTTTTT,CASSLEITGELFF
many,NA,TRBJ1-4,TRBV4-2,TGTGCCAGCAGCCAAGATGGGGACGGAAAACTGTTTTTT,CASSQDGDGKLFF
many,NA,TRBJ1-1,TRBV12-5,TGTGCTAGTGGTTTGGGGCAGGGCAGGGCTTTCTTT,CASGLGQGRAFF
many,NA,TRBJ1-5,TRBV7-2,TGTGCCAGCAGCTTATATGGGGGGCCCCAGCATTTT,CASSLYGGPQHF
NA,NA,TRBJ2-3,TRBV24-1,TGTGCCACCAGTGATTTTTGGGCAGGGTCCACAGATACGCAGTATTTT,CATSDFWAGSTDTQYF
few,NA,TRBJ2-6,TRBV5-4,TGTGCCAGCAGCTTCTACAACTCTGGGGCCAACGTCCTGACTTTC,CASSFYNSGANVLTF
many,NA,TRBJ2-3,TRBV20-1,TGCAGTGCTAGAGTTCTGACAGATACGCAGTATTTT,CSARVLTDTQYF
many,TRBD1,TRBJ1-5,TRBV4-2,TGTGCCAGCAGCCAAGATGGACAGGGCTATCAGCCCCAGCATTTT,CASSQDGQGYQPQHF
few,NA,TRBJ1-3,TRBV6-1,TGTGCCAGCAGAGACTCCCCTCCTGGAAACACCATATATTTT,CASRDSPPGNTIYF
NA,NA,TRBJ2-5,TRBV5-1,TGCGCCAGCAGCACAGGGACACAACAAGAGACCCAGTACTTC,CASSTGTQQETQYF
many,TRBD2,TRBJ2-1,TRBV20-1,TGCAGTGCCCCGCGGACTAGCGGGAGGTCCTACAATGAGCAGTTCTTC,CSAPRTSGRSYNEQFF
few,NA,TRBJ1-6,TRBV30,TGTGCCTGGAGTAGCCAGCATAATTCACCCCTCCACTTT,CAWSSQHNSPLHF
many,TRBD2,TRBJ2-3,TRBV3-1,TGTGCCAGCAGCCTGACCGCGGGAGGCGGCACAGATGCGCAGTATTTT,CASSLTAGGGTDAQYF
many,TRBD1,TRBJ2-1,TRBV5-1,TGCGCCAGCAGCCTCAGAGACCGGACAGGTGAGAATGAGCAGTTCTTC,CASSLRDRTGENEQFF
many,NA,TRBJ1-5,TRBV12-3/TRBV12-4,TGTGCCAGCACCACGTCGGGGGAGAAAAATCAGCCCCAGCATTTT,CASTTSGEKNQPQHF
many,NA,TRBJ2-1,TRBV7-2,TGTGCCAGCAGCGCCCTAATAGGGGTAGGTGGCAATGAGCAGTTCTTC,CASSALIGVGGNEQFF
many,NA,TRBJ2-4,TRBV2,TGTGCCAGCAGTGAGTCGATGGAGCCTCCCCAGGCCAAAAACATTCAGTACTTC,CASSESMEPPQAKNIQYF
many,NA,TRBJ1-4,TRBV28,TGTGCCAGCAGAAATGCAGGGGTGGGAAATGAAAAACTGTTTTTT,CASRNAGVGNEKLFF
few,NA,TRBJ1-1,TRBV18,TGTGCCAGCTCACCTAAAGGCGGCGCTGAAGCTTTCTTT,CASSPKGGAEAFF
NA,TRBD1,TRBJ1-1,TRBV28,TGTGCCAGCAGACCCTGGGACAGGGGCGAGGAAGCTTTCTTT,CASRPWDRGEEAFF
NA,TRBD2,TRBJ2-2,TRBV19,TGTGCCAGTAGACAAGAGAGGACTAGCGGGGGGCTGAACACCGGGGAGCTGTTTTTT,CASRQERTSGGLNTGELFF
many,TRBD2,TRBJ2-5,TRBV18,TGTGCCAGCTCAGGCTCGGCTAGCGGACAAGGGACCCAGTACTTC,CASSGSASGQGTQYF
NA,NA,TRBJ2-6,TRBV3-1,TGTGCCAGCAGCCACGGACAGCTAAGGGCCAACGTCCTGACTTTC,CASSHGQLRANVLTF
NA,NA,TRBJ2-7,TRBV7-8,TGTGCCAGCAGACTGAGGGCTAGCTCCTACGAGCAGTACTTC,CASRLRASSYEQYF
many,NA,TRBJ2-5,TRBV7-2,TGTGCCAGCAGCTTTGGTCCGAGCCAAGAGACCCAGTACTTC,CASSFGPSQETQYF
many,TRBD1,TRBJ1-6,TRBV27,TGTGCCAGCAGTAGTGTCAGGGGGAAGGCGAGCTCCTATAATTCACCCCTCCACTTT,CASSSVRGKASSYNSPLHF
many,NA,TRBJ1-1,TRBV7-2,TGTGCCAGCAGCTTTTCACCAAACACTGAAGCTTTCTTT,CASSFSPNTEAFF
many,TRBD1,TRBJ2-1,TRBV6-1,TGTGCCAGCAGTCGGGACAGGGGAGAGTACAATGAGCAGTTCTTC,CASSRDRGEYNEQFF
many,NA,TRBJ2-3,TRBV7-2,TGTGCCAGCAGCCCCCCGGGACGTGTGACAGATACGCAGTATTTT,CASSPPGRVTDTQYF